This is a list of T cell receptor beta chains from one sample in a study of cytomegalovirus exposure and HLA in healthy donors. TCRdb keeps only in-frame clones here, not all; method: immunoSEQ multiplex PCR. The profile shows approximately 190,000 clones, around 83% of them singletons. The sequenced sample was PBMCs. These TCRs come from a woman aged 18-29 years in good health and CMV-seronegative. The CDR3 runs from the conserved cysteine through the conserved F or W. A D gene is named only where the DNA matches it firmly. Some rows have no size entry. The others give once, few or many, or a class for an expanded clone.

TRBD2	TRBV7-2	NA	TRBJ2-7	TGTGCCAGCACCCTAGCGGGAGGGGTACGCGAGCAGTACTTC	CASTLAGGVREQYF
NA	TRBV18	NA	TRBJ1-5	TGTGCCAGCTCACCCGGGTCCAATCAGCCCCAGCATTTT	CASSPGSNQPQHF
NA	TRBV6-1	NA	TRBJ2-6	TGTGCCAGCCCCGAGGCGGTCTCTGGGGCCAACGTCCTGACTTTC	CASPEAVSGANVLTF
NA	TRBV7-6	NA	TRBJ2-3	TGTGCCAGCAGCCCTAGGGGTGATGAGGCAGATACGCAGTATTTT	CASSPRGDEADTQYF
NA	TRBV5-1	once	TRBJ2-1	TGCGCCAGCAGCCTACTTGACAATGAGCAGTTCTTC	CASSLLDNEQFF
TRBD1	TRBV19	NA	TRBJ1-1	TGTGCCAGTAGTACCGGACAGGTGAAGGCTGAAGCTTTCTTT	CASSTGQVKAEAFF
NA	TRBV4-1	NA	TRBJ2-2	TGCGCCAGCAGCCAAGAAGGGGAGGCGAACACCGGGGAGCTGTTTTTT	CASSQEGEANTGELFF
NA	TRBV7-9	NA	TRBJ2-1	TGTGCCAGCAGCTTAGCGGGAGGTCCCTACAATGAGCAGTTCTTC	CASSLAGGPYNEQFF
NA	TRBV11-2	NA	TRBJ2-1	TGTGCCAGCAGATTTAGCGGCCACAATGAGCAGTTCTTC	CASRFSGHNEQFF
TRBD2	TRBV10-3	once	TRBJ2-2	TGTGCCGTCTGGTCGGCGGGGGGGCGTCGGGAGCTGTTTTTT	CAVWSAGGRRELFF
TRBD2	TRBV7-9	NA	TRBJ2-1	TGTTCCAGCACCGGAGGACTAGGTGAGCAGTTCTTC	CSSTGGLGEQFF
NA	TRBV5-6	NA	TRBJ1-2	TGTGCCAGCAGCTGGGGGGACGGCACCCAGGAAGCACCCTATGGCTACACCTTC	CASSWGDGTQEAPYGYTF
NA	TRBV7-2	once	TRBJ1-1	TGTGCCAGCAGCCGCCTGGTACAGAACACTGAAGCTTTCTTT	CASSRLVQNTEAFF
NA	TRBV29-1	once	TRBJ1-1	TGCACCCTCAGGGAAACCCAGGGAGCTTTCTTT	CTLRETQGAFF
NA	TRBV10-3	NA	TRBJ1-4	TGTGCCATCACCCTCGGGCAGGGAAATGAAAAACTGTTTTTT	CAITLGQGNEKLFF
NA	TRBV11-2	NA	TRBJ2-2	TGTGCCAGCAGCTTGGAGGGTACCGGGGAGCTGTTTTTT	CASSLEGTGELFF
NA	TRBV6-5	NA	TRBJ1-2	TGTGCCAGCAGTTACCCATCGGGTAATGGCTACACCTTC	CASSYPSGNGYTF
TRBD2	TRBV9	NA	TRBJ2-3	TGTGCCAGCAGCGTAGGACTAGCGGACAGCACAGATACGCAGTATTTT	CASSVGLADSTDTQYF
NA	TRBV30	few	TRBJ1-3	TGTGCCTGGAGTGTAGCCCGCTTCACCGGAAACACCATATATTTT	CAWSVARFTGNTIYF
NA	TRBV4-1	NA	TRBJ1-1	TGCGCCAGCAGCCATTTTGGAATACGGGGGAACACTGAAGCTTTCTTT	CASSHFGIRGNTEAFF
TRBD1	TRBV5-1	NA	TRBJ1-2	TGCGCCAGCAGCCCTCCGGTCAGCAGGGGGCAGGGCTATGGCTACACCTTC	CASSPPVSRGQGYGYTF
NA	TRBV7-8	NA	TRBJ1-1	TGTGCCAGCAGCTTAGTCTGGGGGCCCTCAGGCACTGAAGCTTTCTTT	CASSLVWGPSGTEAFF
NA	TRBV28	NA	TRBJ2-7	TGTGCCAGCAGGCCCGTTTGGGGGGTTTCTAGTCTCAACGAGCAGTACTTC	CASRPVWGVSSLNEQYF
NA	TRBV6-1	NA	TRBJ1-2	TGTGCCAGCAGCTTCGTGGCGGACTATGGCTACACCTTC	CASSFVADYGYTF
NA	TRBV6-6	NA	TRBJ2-6	TGTGCCAGCCGGGGGTTGGCCGGGGCCAACGTCCTGACTTTC	CASRGLAGANVLTF
TRBD1	TRBV4-2	once	TRBJ2-7	TGTGCCAGCAGCCTACCGACAGGGATCGAGCAGTACTTC	CASSLPTGIEQYF
NA	TRBV5-1	NA	TRBJ2-3	TGCGCCAGCAGCAGAGGAACCACGGATACGCAGTATTTT	CASSRGTTDTQYF
NA	TRBV27	NA	TRBJ1-1	TGTGCCAGCAGTTTTCTGCAGGGCACTGAAGCTTTCTTT	CASSFLQGTEAFF
TRBD2	TRBV7-3	NA	TRBJ2-1	TGTGCCAGCAGCATGACTAGCGGGAAGTACAATGAGCAGTTCTTC	CASSMTSGKYNEQFF
NA	TRBV2	NA	TRBJ2-5	TGTGCCAGCCTACTGTCGGGGGTGGTAAAGACCCAGTACTTC	CASLLSGVVKTQYF
TRBD2	TRBV9	NA	TRBJ2-7	TGTGCCAGCAGCGTATCGACTAGCGGCCCCTCCTACGAGCAGTACTTC	CASSVSTSGPSYEQYF
TRBD2	TRBV5-1	once	TRBJ2-4	TGCGCCAGCAGCCGGACTAGCGGGAGTCCCAAAAACATTCAGTACTTC	CASSRTSGSPKNIQYF
TRBD2	TRBV19	NA	TRBJ2-2	TGTGCCAGTAGTCCGATACTAGCGGCGAACACCGGGGAGCTGTTTTTT	CASSPILAANTGELFF
TRBD1	TRBV6-1	NA	TRBJ1-4	TGTGCCAGCAGTGAAGAAAGGTACAGGGGCAATGAAAAACTGTTTTTT	CASSEERYRGNEKLFF
NA	TRBV4-2	NA	TRBJ1-6	TGTGCCAGCAGCCACGGTGGAGGTAATTCACCCCTCCACTTT	CASSHGGGNSPLHF
NA	TRBV7-9	NA	TRBJ1-1	TGTTCCAGCAGCTTCTCCTCTGAAGCTTTCTTT	CSSSFSSEAFF